This TCR delta chain was found in a study of gamma-delta chains in newborns, infants, children. Across the study: Microbial exposure reportedly drives polyclonal innate γδ T cell expansion after birth.

TCRdb re-processed the reads via CATT. The data contain about 3,800 delta-chain clones, 1.9% of them singletons. This clone was detected only a few times. The same CDR3 is also encoded by other DNA sequences in this sample. V lost 2 bases to trimming and J lost 0 bases, with 4 bases between them. The CDR3 sequence is 14 residues long. Germline V lookup: CDR1 TSWWSYY, CDR2 QGS. The clonotype originates from a child who was a newborn, infant or young child, either healthy, febrile or measles-vaccinated (not recorded which). Sequencing was carried out using blood. The chain carries TRDV1 and TRDJ2; D is unclear. CDR3 region: CALGEKALTAQLFF. The CDR3 region has the DNA TGTGCTCTTGGGGAAAAGGCTTTGACAGCACAACTCTTCTTT.